The source of this TCR beta chain is a study of naive and memory T cell subsets. Study outcomes and limitations: Naive repertoires, especially CD8, held a few larger clonotypes, possibly memory cells re-expressing CD45RA.

This clonotype was counted ten times or more. Antigen unknown. CDR3 length: 15 residues. Between the trimmed V and J ends, which lost 0 bases and 2 bases, there was a span of 10 bases. Germline lookup yields CDR1 DFQATT and CDR2 SNEGSKA (reference sequence). Two oligonucleotides, mixed equimolar, formed the beta constant-region primer covering TRBC1 and TRBC2. Nested alpha and beta constant-region primers with the SP2 primer drove four PCR rounds on ligated cDNA. Via MiXCR, TCRdb re-called the UMI-ligation and nested PCR reads, giving one row per CDR3 protein. This table has around 83,000 distinct CDR3 sequences, about 11% appearing once.

This sequence was found in a human donor in good health. Sequencing was done on a sample of naive CD4+ T cells from blood. The chain combines TRBV20-1 with TRBJ1-4; D not resolved. The DNA of the CDR3 is TGCAGTGCTAGAGATCGGTGGGAGACTAATGAAAAACTGTTTTTT. Its translation: CSARDRWETNEKLFF.